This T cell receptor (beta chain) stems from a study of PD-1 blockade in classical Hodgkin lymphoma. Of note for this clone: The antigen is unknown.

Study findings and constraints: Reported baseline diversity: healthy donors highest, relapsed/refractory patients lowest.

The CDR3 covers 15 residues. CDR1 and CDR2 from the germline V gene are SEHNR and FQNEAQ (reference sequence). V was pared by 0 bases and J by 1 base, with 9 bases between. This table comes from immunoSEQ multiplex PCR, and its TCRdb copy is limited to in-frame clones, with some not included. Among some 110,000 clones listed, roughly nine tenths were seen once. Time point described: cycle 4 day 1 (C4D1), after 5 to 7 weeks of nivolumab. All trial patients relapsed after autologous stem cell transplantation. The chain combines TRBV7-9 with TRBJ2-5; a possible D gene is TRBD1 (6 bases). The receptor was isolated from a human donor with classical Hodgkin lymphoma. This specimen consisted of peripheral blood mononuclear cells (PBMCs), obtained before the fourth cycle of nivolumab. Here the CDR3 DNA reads TGTGCCAGCAGCTTAGCCCAGGGGTCCCAAGAGACCCAGTACTTC. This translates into CASSLAQGSQETQYF. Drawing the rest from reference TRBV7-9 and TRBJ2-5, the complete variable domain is DTGVSQNPRHKITKRGQNVTFRCDPISEHNRLYWYRQTLGQGPEFLTYFQNEAQLEKSRLLSDRFSAERPKGSFSTLEIQRTEQGDSAMYLCASSLAQGSQETQYFGPGTRLLVL.